This T cell receptor (beta chain) was observed in a study of human T cells and chemical hapten exposure. The study, taken as a whole, reports: TCRs exceeding a frequency of 1 in 1000 stayed unchanged under DPC sensitization.

Ten or more counts support this clonotype. The antigen is not known. It was the library that attached unique molecular identifiers to individual cDNA molecules. One entry per CDR3 protein, called by TCRdb with MiXCR from the RACE reads. The sample includes around 70,000 distinct CDR3 sequences, 6% to 7% seen only once; the top ten take around 3.4%. The CDR3 contains 12 residues. V lost 4 bases and J 3 bases, leaving 7 bases between the germline ends. Germline V CDR1 and CDR2: PRHDT, FYEKMQ (reference sequence). As for time point: healthy volunteer bleed at 6 weeks. It was from unfractionated whole blood that total RNA was extracted.

The chain carries TRBV13 and TRBJ2-7; D unclear. The receptor was derived from a female donor in good health. Some clones in this sample may be carry-over from other donors' samples. The sample was whole blood. The CDR3 sequence is CASSSQRYEQYF. The CDR3 DNA follows: TGTGCCAGCAGCTCACAGCGCTACGAGCAGTACTTC. The complete variable domain, with remaining parts taken from reference TRBV13 and TRBJ2-7, reads AAGVIQSPRHLIKEKRETATLKCYPIPRHDTVYWYQQGPGQDPQFLISFYEKMQSDKGSIPDRFSAQQFSDYHSELNMSSLELGDSALYFCASSSQRYEQYFGPGTRLTVT.